This T cell receptor (beta chain) was captured in a study of early T cells in non-severe SARS-CoV-2 infection. Study-wide context: It was bulk RNA from unsorted whole blood that was sequenced, and the chains were unpaired. Study-wide results and caveats: Matching results from VDJdb favored anti-spike CD8 responses, leaving private and CD4 specificities undetected.

Unique molecular identifier tags were affixed to discrete cDNA molecules. TCRdb used MiXCR to reprocess the 5' RACE reads, holding one entry per CDR3 protein. The sample consists of under 70,000 distinct CDR3 sequences, 13% of them appearing once. On this clonotype: Its antigen is not identified.

The germline V gene has CDR1 SGHVS and CDR2 FNYEAQ. The CDR3 totals 17 residues. The V gene lost 5 bases and the J gene lost 0 bases, with 14 bases spanning the gap. The origin of this receptor is an adult who was a healthcare worker with PCR-confirmed SARS-CoV-2 infection or an uninfected control (not recorded which). This sample comprised whole blood, obtained at baseline. The genes are TRBV7-6 and TRBJ2-6, with D perhaps matching TRBD2 (6 bases). The CDR3 protein is CASSLTHGSSGANVLTF. As DNA, the CDR3 is TGTGCCAGCAGCCTCACCCACGGGAGCTCTGGGGCCAACGTCCTGACTTTC.